A selection of T cell receptor beta chains follows, all from one sample in a study of cytomegalovirus exposure and HLA in healthy donors. The data were produced by immunoSEQ multiplex PCR, yet TCRdb's version contains in-frame clones alone and is incomplete. This repertoire shows tens of thousands of clones, 75% to 95% found once; its top ten account for around 2.8%. The sequenced material came from PBMCs. All receptors come from a man aged 18-30 years in good health and CMV-seronegative. Each CDR3 is given with its conserved first and last residue. The D gene is left open where the match is weak. Not every row has a clone size; where given, it reads once, few, many or a size class.

J gene,V gene,D gene,clone size,CDR3 protein,CDR3 DNA
TRBJ2-4,TRBV5-6,TRBD1,-,CASSLMTGGAKNIQYF,TGTGCCAGCAGCTTGATGACAGGGGGAGCCAAAAACATTCAGTACTTC
TRBJ1-2,TRBV29-1,-,once,CSVTQGNYGYTF,TGCAGCGTAACCCAGGGTAACTATGGCTACACCTTC
TRBJ2-6,TRBV30,-,-,CAWVTGLMSSGANVLTF,TGTGCCTGGGTTACTGGGCTCATGAGCTCTGGGGCCAACGTCCTGACTTTC
TRBJ2-1,TRBV7-2,-,once,CASSYPLRGAVDPEQFF,TGTGCCAGCAGCTACCCTCTCAGGGGGGCGGTTGACCCTGAGCAGTTCTTC
TRBJ2-3,TRBV5-1,-,once,CASSRLDSPTDTQYF,TGCGCCAGCAGCAGACTGGACAGTCCCACAGATACGCAGTATTTT
TRBJ2-1,TRBV5-4,TRBD1,-,CASSPLETGGNEQFF,TGTGCCAGCAGCCCATTAGAGACAGGGGGCAATGAGCAGTTCTTC
TRBJ2-1,TRBV29-1,TRBD2,-,CSVEDPSGISYNEQFF,TGCAGCGTTGAAGACCCTAGCGGGATCTCCTACAATGAGCAGTTCTTC
TRBJ1-4,TRBV6-5,-,-,CASRAGSTNEKLFF,TGTGCCAGCAGGGCAGGGTCTACTAATGAAAAACTGTTTTTT
TRBJ1-1,TRBV7-9,-,-,CASSSYPRGNTEAFF,TGTGCCAGCAGCTCGTACCCCAGGGGAAACACTGAAGCTTTCTTT
TRBJ2-7,TRBV5-1,TRBD1,-,CASSPIRDRAYEQYF,TGCGCCAGCAGCCCAATCCGGGACAGGGCCTACGAGCAGTACTTC
TRBJ2-1,TRBV5-1,-,-,CASSLGGRTGNEQFF,TGCGCCAGCAGCCTGGGGGGGAGGACAGGCAATGAGCAGTTCTTC
TRBJ2-7,TRBV13,-,once,CASSLGLGSSYEQYF,TGTGCCAGCAGCCTAGGACTCGGGAGCTCCTACGAGCAGTACTTC